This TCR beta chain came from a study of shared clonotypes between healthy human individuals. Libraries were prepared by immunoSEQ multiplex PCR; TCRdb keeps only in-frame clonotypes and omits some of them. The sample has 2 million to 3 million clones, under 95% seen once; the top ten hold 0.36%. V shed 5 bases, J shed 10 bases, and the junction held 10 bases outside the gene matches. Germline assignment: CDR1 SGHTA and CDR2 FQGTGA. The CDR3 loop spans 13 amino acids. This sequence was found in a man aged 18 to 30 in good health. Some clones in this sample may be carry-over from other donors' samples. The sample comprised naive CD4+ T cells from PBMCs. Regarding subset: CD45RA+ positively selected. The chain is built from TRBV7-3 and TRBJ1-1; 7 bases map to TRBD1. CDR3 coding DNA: TGTGCCAGCAGCCCAAGAAGGGGGACAGTAGCTTTCTTT. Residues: CASSPRRGTVAFF.